One sample yielded the 5 T cell receptor beta chains listed below, sequenced in a study of blood T cell repertoires in COVID-19. Produced via immunoSEQ multiplex PCR; TCRdb's table is partial and in-frame only. This sample has 200,000 to 300,000 clones, with about 80% found just once. The sample taken for sequencing was peripheral blood. These receptors were obtained from a woman of 80 years or more with acute or convalescent COVID-19.

This clone was counted a few times. The CDR3 DNA follows: TGTGCCAGCTCCCCGGACAGGGGAACCTACGAGCAGTACTTC. Amino acids: CASSPDRGTYEQYF. V is TRBV7-2 and J is TRBJ2-7, with 9 nucleotides matching TRBD1. V lost 8 bases to trimming and J lost 2 bases; unmatched junction nucleotides: 7. CDR3 size: 14 residues. From germline, CDR1 is SGHTA and CDR2 FQGNSA.

The chain employs TRBV28 and TRBJ1-1; 7 bases match TRBD1. The germline V gene encodes CDR1 MDHEN and CDR2 SYDVKM. The CDR3 totals 14 residues. The ends lost 7 bases at V and 4 bases at J; junction bases unmatched: 9. CDR3 sequence: CASTPRGASTEAFF. In nucleotides, the CDR3 is TGTGCCAGCACCCCCAGGGGGGCGAGCACTGAAGCTTTCTTT. The entire variable domain, with the rest obtained from reference TRBV28 and TRBJ1-1, is as follows: DVKVTQSSRYLVKRTGEKVFLECVQDMDHENMFWYRQDPGLGLRLIYFSYDVKMKEKGDIPEGYSVSREKKERFSLILESASTNQTSMYLCASTPRGASTEAFFGQGTRLTVV.

The chain links TRBV7-6 to TRBJ2-1; 9 nucleotides align to TRBD2. Germline-derived CDR1 and CDR2 are SGHVS and FNYEAQ. J lost 4 bases, V lost 3 bases, and 10 bases had no gene match. The CDR3 spans 17 residues. Here the CDR3 DNA reads TGTGCCAGCAGCTTTAGCGGGGGCGCTAACAAGTACAATGAGCAGTTCTTC. This encodes CASSFSGGANKYNEQFF.

J is TRBJ2-7 and V is TRBV19, with D unresolved. The CDR3 runs to 14 residues. Per germline, CDR1 LNHDA and CDR2 SQIVND (reference sequence). V was trimmed by 5 bases and J by 3 bases, leaving 14 bases between them. The CDR3 loop reads CASSAPSVRYEQYF. Written as DNA, the CDR3 is TGTGCCAGTAGTGCCCCCTCGGTTCGCTACGAGCAGTACTTC. The full variable domain, rest sourced from reference TRBV19 and TRBJ2-7, is DGGITQSPKYLFRKEGQNVTLSCEQNLNHDAMYWYRQDPGQGLRLIYYSQIVNDFQKGDIAEGYSVSREKKESFPLTVTSAQKNPTAFYLCASSAPSVRYEQYFGPGTRLTVT.

The chain has TRBV11-2 and TRBJ2-3, with 9 bases aligning to TRBD2. The ends lost 0 bases at V and 9 bases at J; junction bases unmatched: 7. Germline lookup yields CDR1 SGHAT and CDR2 FQNNGV. The CDR3 is made up of 15 amino acids. The CDR3 loop is CASSLDRLAGLTQYF. The CDR3 region has the DNA TGTGCCAGCAGCTTAGATCGGCTAGCGGGGCTCACGCAGTATTTT.